This T cell receptor beta chain was sequenced in a study of cytomegalovirus exposure and HLA in healthy donors. Study-level background: In a previous analysis, nearly 120 million unique TCR beta sequences were found from 150 million to 200 million T cells.

Primers for the PCR totalled 60 Vbeta and 13 Jbeta. Per the original methods: Roughly 80 million unique TCR beta chains, roughly 12 million shared, were counted in a later analysis. Profiling relied on immunoSEQ multiplex PCR, and the TCRdb table lists in-frame clones only, not all of them. The V and J calls and clone size were taken over from that table, and D and trimming were inferred from the DNA. The sample lists about 120,000 clones; roughly 71% were seen once. CDR1 is SEHNR and CDR2 is FQNEAQ in the germline V gene (reference sequence). The CDR3 sequence is 15 residues long. Between the trimmed V and J ends, which lost 0 bases and 7 bases, there was a span of 15 bases.

The clonotype comes from a middle-aged woman in good health and CMV-seropositive. The sequenced sample was PBMCs. The chain uses TRBV7-9 and TRBJ1-2; D ambiguous. In nucleotides, the CDR3 is TGTGCCAGCAGCTTAGCCTTTCGCCAGCGTGGTGGCTACACCTTC. Translated, it gives CASSLAFRQRGGYTF.